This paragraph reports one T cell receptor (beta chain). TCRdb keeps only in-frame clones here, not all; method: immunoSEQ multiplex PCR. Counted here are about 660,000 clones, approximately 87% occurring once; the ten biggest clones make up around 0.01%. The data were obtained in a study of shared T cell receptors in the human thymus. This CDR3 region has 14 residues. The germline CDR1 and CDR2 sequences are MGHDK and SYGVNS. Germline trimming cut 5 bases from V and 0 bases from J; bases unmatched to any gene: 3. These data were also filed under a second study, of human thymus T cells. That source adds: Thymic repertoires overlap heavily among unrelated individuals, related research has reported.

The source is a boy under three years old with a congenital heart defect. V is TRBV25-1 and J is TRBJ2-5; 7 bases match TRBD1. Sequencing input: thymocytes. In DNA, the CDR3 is TGTGCCAGCAGTAGGACAGGCGACCAAGAGACCCAGTACTTC. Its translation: CASSRTGDQETQYF.